The rows below give T cell receptor beta chains drawn from one sample of a study of T cell responses to AZD1222 COVID-19 vaccine. Sequencing was performed with immunoSEQ multiplex PCR; in TCRdb, only in-frame clones are kept and a portion is missing. Of 200,000 to 250,000 clones listed, 94% were seen once; the top ten hold around 1.5%. The sequenced sample was peripheral blood, obtained 28 days after the second dose of the MenACWY control vaccine. The receptor source for this set is an adult who received the MenACWY meningococcal vaccine as a control. Both conserved end residues are part of each CDR3. The D gene is left open where the match is weak. Size is omitted from some rows. Given values are once, few, many or a class for expanded clones.

>TRBV5-6|NA|NA|TRBJ2-1
TGTGCCAGCAGCTCGACCGCGCTTGAGCAGTTCTTC
CASSSTALEQFF
>TRBV30|NA|NA|TRBJ1-4
TGTGCCTGGAGTGTATCGGGGGCGCGATCTAATGAAAAACTGTTTTTT
CAWSVSGARSNEKLFF
>TRBV11-1|NA|TRBD2|TRBJ2-1
TGTGCCAGCAGCTCGGCTGGGACTAGTAACTTCTTC
CASSSAGTSNFF
>TRBV5-1|few|TRBD1|TRBJ2-7
TGCGCCAGCAGCTTGGGCGGGACAGGGGTATGGGAGCAGTACTTC
CASSLGGTGVWEQYF
>TRBV6-2/TRBV6-3|NA|NA|TRBJ1-5
TGTGCCAGCAGTTACCCTGTGGACGGAAATCAGCCCCAGCATTTT
CASSYPVDGNQPQHF
>TRBV13|NA|NA|TRBJ1-5
TGTGCCAGCAGCTTACGGGGGGGCAATCAGCCCCAGCATTTT
CASSLRGGNQPQHF
>TRBV6-1|NA|NA|TRBJ2-1
TGTGCCAGCAGTGCACCCCGGGACTCCTCCTACAATGAGCAGTTCTTC
CASSAPRDSSYNEQFF
>TRBV10-3|NA|TRBD1|TRBJ1-1
TGTGCCATCACACAGGACGGGACAGGGAACACTGAAGCTTTCTTT
CAITQDGTGNTEAFF
>TRBV5-6|NA|TRBD1|TRBJ2-7
TGTGCCAGCAGCTGGGGGACAGCCTTGGAGCAGTACTTC
CASSWGTALEQYF
>TRBV28|NA|NA|TRBJ1-1
TGTGCCAGCAGTCCCGCCCCCGATAGGGGCGCTTTCTTT
CASSPAPDRGAFF
>TRBV28|NA|TRBD2|TRBJ2-7
TGTGCCAGCCAAAGCGGGAGGGCCTCCTACGAGCAGTACTTC
CASQSGRASYEQYF
>TRBV13|NA|TRBD2|TRBJ2-5
TGTGCCAGCAGCTTCACCGTTGGGCTTAGCGGGAGGGCCCGGGAGACCCAGTACTTC
CASSFTVGLSGRARETQYF
>TRBV2|NA|TRBD1|TRBJ2-6
TGTGCCAGCAACGGACAGGGGGCGGGTAGTGGGGCCAACGTCCTGACTTTC
CASNGQGAGSGANVLTF
>TRBV2|NA|TRBD1|TRBJ1-2
TGTGCCAGCAGGAACAGGGGTCGGGGCTATGGCTACACCTTC
CASRNRGRGYGYTF
>TRBV29-1|once|NA|TRBJ2-2
TGCAGCCCCTTGGTGGGGGTGGAAACCGGGGAGCTGTTTTTT
CSPLVGVETGELFF
>TRBV24-1|NA|TRBD1|TRBJ2-2
TGTGCCACCAGTGGTCCGGGACAGGGCTTGGACACCGGGGAGCTGTTTTTT
CATSGPGQGLDTGELFF
>TRBV7-9|NA|TRBD1|TRBJ2-1
TGTGCCAGCAGCCCCCGACAGGGATACAATGAGCAGTTCTTC
CASSPRQGYNEQFF
>TRBV5-4|NA|NA|TRBJ1-5
TGTGCCAGCAGCTTGAACCCCCGAGAGCCCCAGCATTTT
CASSLNPREPQHF
>TRBV30|NA|NA|TRBJ2-7
TGTGCCTGGGGTAGCGGAACTGGGTACGAGCAGTACTTC
CAWGSGTGYEQYF
>TRBV6-5|once|NA|TRBJ1-6
TGTGCCAGCCTACCGAGTTCCTCCTATAATTCACCCCTCCACTTT
CASLPSSSYNSPLHF
>TRBV5-1|NA|NA|TRBJ2-7
TGCGCCAGCAGCTTGGCCGGGGAGGCTCGGGGCGAGCAGTACTTC
CASSLAGEARGEQYF
>TRBV7-7|NA|NA|TRBJ2-7
TGTGCCAGCAGCTTACCCGCGATTCCCTACGAGCAGTACTTC
CASSLPAIPYEQYF
>TRBV5-1|NA|TRBD1|TRBJ2-3
TGCGCCAGCAGCCCGGGACAGCGCACAGATACGCAGTATTTT
CASSPGQRTDTQYF
>TRBV6-6|NA|TRBD1|TRBJ2-7
TGTGCCAGCACCCCCGACAGGGGAGGCTACGAGCAGTACTTC
CASTPDRGGYEQYF
>TRBV7-2|NA|NA|TRBJ2-2
TGTGCCAGCAGCTCGGTATGGGGGTTGGGCGGTGCGGCCACCGGGGAGCTGTTTTTT
CASSSVWGLGGAATGELFF
>TRBV6-6|NA|NA|TRBJ2-2
TGTGCCAGTACATCCTTGGGCCCGAACACCGGGGAGCTGTTTTTT
CASTSLGPNTGELFF
>TRBV5-4|once|NA|TRBJ2-7
TGTGCCAGCAGCGCAGGAACAGGGGACTCTTTCTACGAGCAGTACTTC
CASSAGTGDSFYEQYF
>TRBV2|NA|NA|TRBJ2-1
TGTGCCAGCAGCCAAGCTACCCGCTCCTACAATGAGCAGTTCTTC
CASSQATRSYNEQFF
>TRBV9|NA|NA|TRBJ1-5
TGTGCCAGCAGCCAAGTCCGTAGGGGCAATCAGCCCCAGCATTTT
CASSQVRRGNQPQHF
>TRBV30|NA|NA|TRBJ1-2
TGTGCCTGGAGTCAACGCTATGGCTACACCTTC
CAWSQRYGYTF
>TRBV5-1|NA|TRBD1|TRBJ2-2
TGCGCCAGCAGCTTGACCACAGGGGGCTCTGGGGAGCTGTTTTTT
CASSLTTGGSGELFF
>TRBV5-4|NA|NA|TRBJ1-1
TGTGCCAGCCATGGCAAGGGGAACACTGAAGCTTTCTTT
CASHGKGNTEAFF
>TRBV5-1|NA|NA|TRBJ2-7
TGCGCCAGCAGCTTGTCCAGCATGACGAAGTACGAGCAGTACTTC
CASSLSSMTKYEQYF
>TRBV6-5|NA|NA|TRBJ1-4
TGTGCCAGCAGTAACACGGGGACGTATGAAAAACTGTTTTTT
CASSNTGTYEKLFF
>TRBV5-1|NA|TRBD1|TRBJ2-7
TGCGCCAGCAGCCCGGGACAGGGGTTCGAGCAGTACTTC
CASSPGQGFEQYF
>TRBV27|NA|NA|TRBJ1-1
TGTGCCAGCTCTCTGGCTCCTTACGGCACTGAAGCTTTCTTT
CASSLAPYGTEAFF
>TRBV20-1|NA|NA|TRBJ2-1
TGCAGTGCTCTTCACAGGAATGAGCAGTTCTTC
CSALHRNEQFF
>TRBV2|NA|NA|TRBJ1-2
TGTGCCAGCACCCTACTTATGACAGTAAACTATGGCTACACCTTC
CASTLLMTVNYGYTF
>TRBV12-3/TRBV12-4|NA|NA|TRBJ1-2
TGTGCCAGCACCCTCTCGGGGCACGGCTACACCTTC
CASTLSGHGYTF
>TRBV19|NA|NA|TRBJ2-2
TGTGCCAGTAGTAGCCGGGACGGCGGCGGGGAGCTGTTTTTT
CASSSRDGGGELFF
>TRBV4-1|NA|TRBD2|TRBJ2-5
TGCGCCAGCAGCCCCCAGAGGACTAGCGGGGGCCACTGGGCCCAGTACTTC
CASSPQRTSGGHWAQYF
>TRBV1|once|NA|TRBJ2-7
TGCACCAGCAATGCTACAGGGGGAAAGAGCGAGCAGTACTTC
CTSNATGGKSEQYF
>TRBV6-2/TRBV6-3|NA|NA|TRBJ1-1
TGTGCCAGCAGTTACCAGGGTTCAGCTTTCTTT
CASSYQGSAFF
>TRBV11-2|NA|NA|TRBJ1-4
TGTGCCAGCAGCCCTCTCAGGGGCACCCCAACTAATGAAAAACTGTTTTTT
CASSPLRGTPTNEKLFF
>TRBV18|NA|NA|TRBJ2-3
TGTGCCAGCTCACTGACAGATAACACAGATACGCAGTATTTT
CASSLTDNTDTQYF